These 19 T cell receptor beta chains share one sample of origin, sequenced in a study of response to subunit inactivated influenza vaccine. TCRdb ran MiXCR on the RT-PCR reads and lists one entry per CDR3 protein. The table has around 480,000 distinct CDR3 sequences, approximately 11% seen once. The sample was PBMCs from blood, taken more than 35 days after vaccination. The receptors derive from a man aged 50 to 59 who received an inactivated influenza vaccine.

The chain links TRBV5-1 to TRBJ2-7; 7 bases are shared with TRBD2. This CDR3 is 16 amino acids long. Per the germline V gene, CDR1 is SGHRS and CDR2 is YFSETQ. With V trimmed by 4 bases and J by 0 bases, 10 bases remained unmatched. The CDR3 DNA follows: TGCGCCAGCAGCCAAGTTCAGGGCGGGGGCTCCTACGAGCAGTACTTC. Residues: CASSQVQGGGSYEQYF.

This clonotype has at least ten counts. The gene calls are TRBV20-1 and TRBJ1-3, with D perhaps matching TRBD1 (5 bases). Germline CDR1 DFQATT, CDR2 SNEGSKA (reference sequence). V lost 6 bases to trimming and J lost 4 bases, with 13 bases between them. This CDR3 is 13 amino acids long. CDR3 sequence reads: CSAREGNGNTIYF. The CDR3 DNA reads as TGCAGTGCCAGGGAGGGGAACGGAAACACCATATATTTT.

There are many counts of this clonotype. This rearrangement joins TRBV15 to TRBJ1-3; TRBD1 is a possible D gene (5 bases). The ends were cut back, 7 bases at V and 2 bases at J, with 18 bases in the middle. The germline CDR1 and CDR2 sequences are LNHNV and YYDKDF (reference sequence). The CDR3 extends over 16 amino acids. The DNA of the CDR3 is TGTGCCACCAAAGAGGGGACTTTGAAGGCTGGAAACACCATATATTTT. Its protein is CATKEGTLKAGNTIYF.

The chain joins TRBV6-2 or TRBV6-3 to TRBJ1-6, with 7 bases fitting TRBD1. Germline values: CDR1 MNHEY, CDR2 SVGEGT. The CDR3 covers 16 residues. With V trimmed by 2 bases and J by 9 bases, 10 bases remained unmatched. CDR3 bases: TGTGCCAGCAGTTACAGGGGGCCTCAATTGGTTTCACCCCTCCACTTT. As protein: CASSYRGPQLVSPLHF.

At least ten counts were recorded for this clonotype. The chain employs TRBV20-1 and TRBJ2-5; unclear D gene. Between the trimmed V and J ends, which lost 3 bases and 5 bases, there was a span of 16 bases. CDR1 is DFQATT, CDR2 SNEGSKA, per germline (reference sequence). The CDR3 runs to 14 residues. CDR3 in DNA: TGCAGTGCTAGCAGCCGGGCTCCCCTTGAGACCCAGTACTTC. This codes for CSASSRAPLETQYF.

This clonotype was picked up a small number of times. The chain combines TRBV4-3 with TRBJ2-5; tentatively, D is TRBD2 (5 bases). Germline V gene lookup returns CDR1 LGHNA and CDR2 YSLEER. The CDR3 is 15 residues long. Trimming cost V 0 bases and J 1 base, with 9 bases left between them. The CDR3 reads CASSQELVRQETQYF. CDR3 DNA sequence: TGCGCCAGCAGCCAAGAACTAGTTCGCCAAGAGACCCAGTACTTC.

CDR3 in amino acids: CASNRQGPNEKLFF. CDR3 DNA: TGTGCCAGCAACCGACAGGGCCCAAATGAAAAACTGTTTTTT. J is TRBJ1-4 and V is TRBV12-3 or TRBV12-4, with TRBD1 matching over 7 bases. CDR3 length: 14 amino acids. Trimming took 7 bases from V and 5 from J; bases not matched to a gene: 7.

The J gene is TRBJ2-3, the V gene TRBV24-1; the match to TRBD1 covers 8 bases. The trim removed 3 bases at V and 2 bases at J, leaving 9 bases unmatched. The CDR3 is made up of 17 amino acids. Per the germline V gene, CDR1 is KGHDR and CDR2 is SFDVKD. The CDR3, as DNA: TGTGCCACCAGTGATCGACAGGGGAGTCGAGACACAGATACGCAGTATTTT. Protein sequence: CATSDRQGSRDTDTQYF.

The genes are TRBV12-3 or TRBV12-4 and TRBJ1-1; D perhaps matches TRBD1 (5 bases). V lost 6 bases and J lost 4, with 12 bases in between. This CDR3 is built from 13 residues. The CDR3 DNA reads TGTGCCAGCAGCGGTGTGGGGGTCACTGAAGCTTTCTTT. Amino acids: CASSGVGVTEAFF.

This clonotype was recorded at least ten times. This chain connects TRBV28 to TRBJ2-4; 7 positions match TRBD1. V shed 4 bases and J 1 base; nucleotides not matched to a gene: 10. The CDR3 has 17 residues. The germline V gene has CDR1 MDHEN and CDR2 SYDVKM. CDR3 in amino acids: CASSSLRGPSAKNIQYF. For the CDR3, the DNA is TGTGCCAGCAGTTCCCTGAGGGGGCCTAGCGCCAAAAACATTCAGTACTTC.

To note about this clonotype: One junction end does not reproduce the germline sequence, and a read error may be involved. The V and J genes are TRBV6-5 and TRBJ1-1, with TRBD1 identical over 8 bases. Per the germline V gene, CDR1 is MNHEY and CDR2 is SVGAGI. There are 14 residues in the CDR3. The CDR3 reads CASSYSPTGDEAFF. CDR3 coding DNA: TGTGCCAGCAGCTACTCTCCGACAGGGGATGAAGCTTTCTTT.

Only a few counts were recorded for this clonotype. The chain recombines TRBV27 with TRBJ2-2, with TRBD1 matching over 9 bases. The CDR3 has 17 residues. Germline CDR1 is MNHEY and CDR2 is SMNVEV (reference sequence). After removal of 3 bases from V and 5 bases from J, the junction contained 10 bases not matched to a gene. CDR3 DNA: TGTGCCAGCAGTTTGACGGGAACAGGGGGCCGAACCGGGGAGCTGTTTTTT. It translates to CASSLTGTGGRTGELFF.

This chain uses TRBV28 with TRBJ1-1; a possible D gene is TRBD1 (6 bases). The CDR3 extends over 13 amino acids. The germline V and J ends were trimmed by 10 bases and 6 bases, with 18 bases remaining between them. Per germline, CDR1 MDHEN and CDR2 SYDVKM. Here the CDR3 DNA reads TGTGCCACCAATACCGTGGCAGGGGCTGAAGCTTTCTTT. Protein product: CATNTVAGAEAFF.

This clonotype was observed many times. The chain uses TRBV18 and TRBJ2-5; D ambiguous. CDR1 and CDR2 (germline): KGHSH, LQKENI. Trimming left V 6 bases short and J 2 bases short, with 10 bases between. There are 13 residues in the CDR3. The CDR3 DNA sequence: TGTGCCAGCTCCAACGAACGGCAAGAGACCCAGTACTTC. It is translated as CASSNERQETQYF.

A few counts support this clonotype. The rearrangement links TRBV4-3 to TRBJ2-2, with 8 bases aligning to TRBD1. After removal of 5 bases from V and 4 bases from J, the junction contained 6 bases not matched to a gene. Germline V gene sequence: CDR1 LGHNA, CDR2 YSLEER. The CDR3 covers 15 residues. CDR3 nucleotide sequence: TGCGCCAGCAGCTTGACAGGGGCTCGCACCGGGGAGCTGTTTTTT. Its protein product is CASSLTGARTGELFF.

Ten or more counts support this clonotype. The CDR3: CSVDLAGVYNEQFF. CDR3 nucleotide sequence: TGCAGCGTTGACTTGGCGGGAGTGTACAATGAGCAGTTCTTC. This chain uses TRBV29-1 with TRBJ2-1; 7 nucleotides match TRBD2. Germline V gene data show CDR1 as SQVTM and CDR2 as ANQGSEA. This CDR3 region has 14 residues. The V and J ends lost 3 bases and 4 bases, in that order; junction bases with no gene match: 6.

This clonotype was picked up a small number of times. The chain carries TRBV5-1 and TRBJ2-7, with D perhaps TRBD1 (5 bases). Trimming left V 0 bases short and J 0 bases short, with 7 bases between. Germline-derived CDR1 and CDR2 are SGHRS and YFSETQ. The CDR3 loop spans 14 amino acids. CDR3: CASSLVTASYEQYF. DNA of the CDR3: TGCGCCAGCAGCTTGGTGACAGCCTCCTACGAGCAGTACTTC.

This clonotype was recorded many times. The chain uses TRBV15 and TRBJ2-5; D is unresolved. The CDR3 has 16 amino acids. Trimming cost V 0 bases and J 1 base, with 12 bases left between them. Germline values: CDR1 LNHNV, CDR2 YYDKDF (reference sequence). The CDR3 bases are TGTGCCACCAGCAGAGAATTCCTGCCCTCCCAAGAGACCCAGTACTTC. This codes for CATSREFLPSQETQYF.

Only a few counts were recorded for this clonotype. The CDR3 DNA reads TGTGCCAGCAGTTTAGAGACAGGGCGACAGTACTTC. It specifies CASSLETGRQYF. V gene TRBV12-3 or TRBV12-4 combines with J gene TRBJ2-7, with 7 positions matching TRBD1. With 1 base clipped from V and 10 bases from J, the junction kept 4 bases outside the gene matches. CDR3 size: 12 residues.